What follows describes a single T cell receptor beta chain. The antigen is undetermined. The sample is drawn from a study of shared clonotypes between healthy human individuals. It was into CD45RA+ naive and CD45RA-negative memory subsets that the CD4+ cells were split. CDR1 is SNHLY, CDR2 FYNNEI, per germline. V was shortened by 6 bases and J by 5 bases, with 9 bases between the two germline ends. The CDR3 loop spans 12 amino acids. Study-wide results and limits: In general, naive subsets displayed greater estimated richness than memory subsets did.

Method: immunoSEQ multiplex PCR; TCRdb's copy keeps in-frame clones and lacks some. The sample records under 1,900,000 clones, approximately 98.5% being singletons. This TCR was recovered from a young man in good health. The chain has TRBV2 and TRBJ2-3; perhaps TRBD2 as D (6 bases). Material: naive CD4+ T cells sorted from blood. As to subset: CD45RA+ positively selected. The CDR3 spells CASRRLEDTQYF. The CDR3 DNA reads TGTGCCAGCAGACGACTAGAAGATACGCAGTATTTT.